This TCR beta chain is drawn from a study of T cell changes during pregnancy in multiple sclerosis. TCRdb's table, derived via immunoSEQ multiplex PCR, lists solely in-frame clones and lacks some. The sample contains about 40,000 clones, about 89% of which appear only once. This CDR3 comprises 15 residues. V lost 5 bases to trimming and J lost 2 bases, with 15 bases between them. The V gene's germline CDR1 is LNHDA and CDR2 SQIVND (reference sequence). The sequence came from a female donor with multiple sclerosis, enrolled in a pregnancy study. This specimen consisted of CD4+ T cells from peripheral blood mononuclear cells, obtained before pregnancy. V usage is TRBV19 and J usage is TRBJ1-2; D is unclear. The CDR3 is CASSAGEYANYGYTF. Written as DNA, the CDR3 is TGTGCCAGTAGTGCCGGGGAGTACGCAAACTATGGCTACACCTTC.